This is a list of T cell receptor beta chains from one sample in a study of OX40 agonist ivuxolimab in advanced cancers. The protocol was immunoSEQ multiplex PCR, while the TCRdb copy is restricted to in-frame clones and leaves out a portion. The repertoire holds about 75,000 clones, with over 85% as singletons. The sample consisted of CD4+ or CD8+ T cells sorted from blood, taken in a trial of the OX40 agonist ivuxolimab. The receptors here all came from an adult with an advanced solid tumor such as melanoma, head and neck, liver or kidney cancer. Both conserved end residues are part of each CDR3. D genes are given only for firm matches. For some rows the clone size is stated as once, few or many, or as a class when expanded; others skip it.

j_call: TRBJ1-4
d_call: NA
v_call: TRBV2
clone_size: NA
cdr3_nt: TGTGCCAGCAGGCATTCAGGAAATGAAAAACTGTTTTTT
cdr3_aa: CASRHSGNEKLFF

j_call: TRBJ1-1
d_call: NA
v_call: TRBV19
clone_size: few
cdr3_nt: TGTGCCAGTACCACGGGGAGGAACACTGAAGCTTTCTTT
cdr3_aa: CASTTGRNTEAFF

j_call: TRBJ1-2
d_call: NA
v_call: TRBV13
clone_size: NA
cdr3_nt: TGTGCCAGCAGCACCCAACAGGGAGGGGATGGCTACACCTTC
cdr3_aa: CASSTQQGGDGYTF

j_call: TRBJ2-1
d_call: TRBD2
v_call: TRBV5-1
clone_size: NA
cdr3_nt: TGCGCCAGCAGCTTGGCCCGGACTAGCGGGATGTCCTACAATGAGCAGTTCTTC
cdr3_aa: CASSLARTSGMSYNEQFF

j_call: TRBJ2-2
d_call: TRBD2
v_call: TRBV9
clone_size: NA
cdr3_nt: TGTGCCAGCACCCGGACTAGCTTCACCGGGGAGCTGTTTTTT
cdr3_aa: CASTRTSFTGELFF

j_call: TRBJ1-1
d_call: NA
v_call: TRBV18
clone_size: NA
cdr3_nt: TGTGCCAGCTCACCACCCGGGGCAGGTGAAGCTTTCTTT
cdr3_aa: CASSPPGAGEAFF

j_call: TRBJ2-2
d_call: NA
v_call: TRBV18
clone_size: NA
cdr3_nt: TGTGCCAGCTCCCCGATACAGGTTACGAACACCGGGGAGCTGTTTTTT
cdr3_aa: CASSPIQVTNTGELFF

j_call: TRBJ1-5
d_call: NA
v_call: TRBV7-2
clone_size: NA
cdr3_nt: TGTGCCAGCAGCTTATCCTCGGGTCAGCCCCAGCATTTT
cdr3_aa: CASSLSSGQPQHF

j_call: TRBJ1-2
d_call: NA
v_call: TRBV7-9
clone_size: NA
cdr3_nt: TGTGCCAGCAGCTTAGGGCGCGGCTCTCCAGTCTATGGCTACACCTTC
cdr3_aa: CASSLGRGSPVYGYTF

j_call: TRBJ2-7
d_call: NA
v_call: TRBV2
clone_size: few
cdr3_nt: TGTGCCAGCAGTGTCTCCGAGCAGTACTTC
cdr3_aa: CASSVSEQYF

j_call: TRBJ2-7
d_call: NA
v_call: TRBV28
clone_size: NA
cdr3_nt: TGTGCCAGCAGTTTGTCAGGGTCGGCCTACGAGCAGTACTTC
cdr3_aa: CASSLSGSAYEQYF